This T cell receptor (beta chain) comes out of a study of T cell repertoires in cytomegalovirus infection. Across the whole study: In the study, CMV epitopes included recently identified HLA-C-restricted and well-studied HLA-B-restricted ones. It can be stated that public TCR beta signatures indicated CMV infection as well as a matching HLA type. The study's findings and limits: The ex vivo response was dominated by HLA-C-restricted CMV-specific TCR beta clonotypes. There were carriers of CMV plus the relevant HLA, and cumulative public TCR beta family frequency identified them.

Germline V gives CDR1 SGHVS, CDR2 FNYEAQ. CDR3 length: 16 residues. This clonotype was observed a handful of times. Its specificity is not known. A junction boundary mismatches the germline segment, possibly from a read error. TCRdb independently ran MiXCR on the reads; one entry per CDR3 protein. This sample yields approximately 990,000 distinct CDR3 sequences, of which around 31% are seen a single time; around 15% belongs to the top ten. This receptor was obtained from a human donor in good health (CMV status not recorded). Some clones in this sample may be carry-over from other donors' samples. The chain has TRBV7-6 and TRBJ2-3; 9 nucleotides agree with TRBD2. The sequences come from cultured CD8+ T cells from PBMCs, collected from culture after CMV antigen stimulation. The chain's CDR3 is CANSLEAGGPLDTQYF. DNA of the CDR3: TGTGCCAACAGCTTAGAGGCGGGGGGGCCTCTTGATACGCAGTATTTT.